A single sample is the source of the 16 T cell receptor beta chains below, sequenced in a study of blood T cell repertoires in COVID-19. This table comes from immunoSEQ multiplex PCR, and its TCRdb copy is limited to in-frame clones, with some not included. The sample has some 39,000 clones, around 76% seen once. Sequencing used peripheral blood. The receptors were sampled from an elderly man with acute or convalescent COVID-19.

The chain recombines TRBV14 with TRBJ1-6, with TRBD1 matching over 9 bases. The length of the CDR3 is 15 residues. Germline V gene lookup returns CDR1 SGHDN and CDR2 FVKESK. The J segment lost 10 bases and the V segment lost 4 bases, leaving 8 bases of the junction unmatched. The CDR3 is CASSPTGTGNSPLHF. CDR3 nucleotides: TGTGCCAGCAGCCCCACCGGGACAGGGAACTCACCCCTCCACTTT.

V usage is TRBV19 and J usage is TRBJ1-6; a possible D gene is TRBD1 (6 bases). Germline-derived CDR1 and CDR2 are LNHDA and SQIVND (reference sequence). The CDR3 contains 14 residues. The V end lost 5 bases, the J end lost 6 bases, and 11 bases lay between the germline ends. Here the CDR3 reads CASSDNRANSPLHF. CDR3 bases: TGTGCCAGTAGTGATAACAGGGCTAATTCACCCCTCCACTTT.

A few counts support this clone. The J gene is TRBJ1-2, the V gene TRBV6-6; D remains ambiguous. Trimming left V 5 bases short and J 6 bases short, with 10 bases between. The length of the CDR3 is 12 residues. Germline V gene sequence: CDR1 MNHNY, CDR2 SVGAGI (reference sequence). CDR3 residues: CASSHTMDGYTF. The CDR3 DNA reads TGTGCCAGCAGTCACACAATGGATGGCTACACCTTC.

The rearrangement links TRBV3-1 (or the pseudogene TRBV3-2) to TRBJ2-2; D is uncertain. Germline CDR1 and CDR2: LGHDT and YNNKEL (reference sequence). CDR3 length equals 16 residues. Deletions cut 1 base from V and 7 bases from J, with 16 bases between. The CDR3 coding sequence is TGTGCCAGCAGCCAAGGACGAACTATATCGGGCGGGGAGCTGTTTTTT. Its protein is CASSQGRTISGGELFF.

This chain uses TRBV5-1 with TRBJ2-2; a weak D match, TRBD2 (6 bases). Between the trimmed V and J ends, which lost 2 bases and 2 bases, there was a span of 13 bases. The CDR3 covers 16 residues. In germline, CDR1 is SGHRS, CDR2 YFSETQ. The CDR3 bases are TGCGCCAGCAGCTTTCAGGCTAGCGACAACACCGGGGAGCTGTTTTTT. Its protein is CASSFQASDNTGELFF.

The rearrangement uses TRBV6-5 and TRBJ2-1, with TRBD1 matching over 7 bases. Germline trimming cut 4 bases from V and 4 bases from J; bases unmatched to any gene: 4. Germline assignment: CDR1 MNHEY and CDR2 SVGAGI. The CDR3 covers 14 residues. The CDR3 DNA reads as TGTGCCAGCAGTTCCGCAGGGGGTTACAATGAGCAGTTCTTC. Amino acid sequence: CASSSAGGYNEQFF.

The gene calls are TRBV25-1 and TRBJ2-1, with 7 positions matching TRBD2. The CDR3 totals 16 residues. With V trimmed by 3 bases and J by 1 base, 6 bases remained unmatched. In germline, CDR1 is MGHDK, CDR2 SYGVNS. CDR3 sequence (DNA): TGTGCCAGCAGTGATTCTAGCGGTTATTCCTACAATGAGCAGTTCTTC. Amino acids: CASSDSSGYSYNEQFF.

V is TRBV24-1 and J is TRBJ2-1; 9 bases map to TRBD2. The CDR3 has 19 amino acids. The trim removed 3 bases at V and 0 bases at J, leaving 11 bases unmatched. Germline V gene lookup returns CDR1 KGHDR and CDR2 SFDVKD. The CDR3 region has the DNA TGTGCCACCAGTGATACAGGAGAGGCGGGGGGGAGCTCCTACAATGAGCAGTTCTTC. Protein: CATSDTGEAGGSSYNEQFF.

This clone was counted between two and nine times. This chain links TRBV10-1 with TRBJ2-5; possibly TRBD2 for D (5 bases). The V and J ends lost 0 bases and 4 bases respectively, with 12 bases between them. This CDR3 has 15 amino acids. CDR1 and CDR2 (germline): WNHNN, SYGVQD (reference sequence). CDR3 sequence: CASSESSFGIETQYF. The CDR3 nucleotides read TGCGCCAGCAGTGAGTCTAGTTTCGGGATAGAGACCCAGTACTTC.

This clone was observed a handful of times. The rearrangement uses TRBV5-5 and TRBJ1-6, with D maybe TRBD1 (5 bases). This CDR3 contains 15 residues. The germline V and J ends were trimmed by 1 base and 7 bases, with 12 bases remaining between them. Germline V lookup: CDR1 SGHKS, CDR2 YYEKEE (reference sequence). The CDR3 DNA reads as TGTGCCAGCAGCTTGATTGGGGCCGGCAATTCACCCCTCCACTTT. Protein sequence: CASSLIGAGNSPLHF. The full variable domain, completed using reference TRBV5-5 and TRBJ1-6, is DAGVTQSPTHLIKTRGQQVTLRCSPISGHKSVSWYQQVLGQGPQFIFQYYEKEERGRGNFPDRFSARQFPNYSSELNVNALLLGDSALYLCASSLIGAGNSPLHFGNGTRLTVT.

This clone was seen only a few times. The V and J genes are TRBV19 and TRBJ2-1; TRBD1 matches 12 bases. CDR1 is LNHDA and CDR2 is SQIVND in the germline V gene (reference sequence). The J segment lost 9 bases and the V segment lost 4 bases, leaving 16 bases of the junction unmatched. The CDR3 is 18 amino acids. DNA of the CDR3: TGTGCCAGTAGTAGGCCCCTGGACGCGGGACAGGGGGCGGGTGAGCAGTTCTTC. This sequence encodes CASSRPLDAGQGAGEQFF.

The chain is built from TRBV4-2 and TRBJ1-1, with a possible D match to TRBD1 (6 bases). Germline V lookup: CDR1 LGHNA, CDR2 YNFKEQ. Trimming took 1 base from V and 5 from J, leaving 14 bases between them. This CDR3 has 15 amino acids. The CDR3 here is CASSQVGGQGTEAFF. The CDR3 DNA reads as TGTGCCAGCAGCCAAGTTGGTGGTCAGGGGACTGAAGCTTTCTTT.

V usage is TRBV5-8 and J usage is TRBJ1-2; D gene unclear. V lost 1 base and J 8 bases, leaving 9 bases between the germline ends. CDR3 length: 12 amino acids. CDR1 is SGHTS and CDR2 is YDEGEE in the germline V gene. The CDR3 bases are TGTGCCAGCAGCTTGTCCCGGGAGGGCTACACCTTC. This codes for CASSLSREGYTF.

The chain recombines TRBV6-6 with TRBJ1-1; D unresolved. Trimming removed 5 bases at V and 0 bases at J, with 10 bases between. Germline V CDR1 and CDR2: MNHNY, SVGAGI (reference sequence). This CDR3 spans 14 amino acids. DNA for the CDR3: TGTGCCAGCAGTCCAGTGGCCATGAACACTGAAGCTTTCTTT. As protein: CASSPVAMNTEAFF.

This chain uses TRBV2 with TRBJ2-1; D possibly corresponds to TRBD1 (5 bases). The CDR3 spans 13 residues. V lost 4 bases and J 5 bases, leaving 9 bases between the germline ends. Germline values: CDR1 SNHLY, CDR2 FYNNEI. CDR3 in DNA: TGTGCCAGCAGTGTCGGCAGGGACAATGAGCAGTTCTTC. This sequence encodes CASSVGRDNEQFF.

The chain is built from TRBV2 and TRBJ1-5; D remains unclear. This CDR3 spans 13 amino acids. The germline CDR1 and CDR2 sequences are SNHLY and FYNNEI. The V gene lost 8 bases and the J gene lost 0 bases, with 8 bases spanning the gap. CDR3 sequence reads: CASLADSNQPQHF. The DNA of the CDR3 is TGTGCCAGCCTGGCGGATAGCAATCAGCCCCAGCATTTT.